This record covers a single T cell receptor (beta chain). This clone showed up just once. No antigen is known for it. Per-base quality was not reported, and no clone a single base away is much larger than it. These data originate in a study of the immune and genomic landscape of osteosarcoma (dated by TCRdb to between 2020 and 2021). Regarding the complete study: The overall cohort comprised under 55 pediatric and adult patients with high-grade osteosarcoma, with a median age at diagnosis of 25 to 30 years (range roughly 5-85). Patients in the overall cohort were 60% male, and about 80% presented with localized disease at diagnosis. A couple of samples from the same tumor site were contributed by each of three patients. An explanation for the limited clinical activity of immune checkpoint inhibitors in osteosarcoma was sought in the study. The cohort was enriched for poor-risk disease, with 73% showing unfavorable pathologic response to standard therapy and around 70% deceased. Osteosarcoma specimens were profiled with whole genome, RNA and T-cell receptor sequencing plus immunohistochemistry and reverse phase protein arrays so that immunogenic potential could be defined. To characterize the osteosarcoma immunogenomic landscape, the TCR sequencing results were combined with transcriptome, protein array and immunostaining data. The full study reports these points: Along with the frozen tumor specimens, matched blood was collected from just a couple of patients. TCR productive clonality was higher in the immune-hot C3 cluster than the cold C1 cluster but still low overall. Overall, productive TCR clonality was low, with an average of 0.09 and a maximum of 0.3, which suggests limited T-cell clonal expansion. Clonality benchmarks were derived from external normal skin and healthy peripheral blood data rather than from matched normal tissue. Sample size was not determined by any statistical method, because osteosarcoma is rare and every possible sample was collected. A handful of cases had a single hyperexpanded clone dominating the repertoire, and all had fewer than 100 T-cell clonotypes.

Post-treatment primary, local recurrence and metastasis tumors from poor-prognosis patients were used as specimens. TCR beta chain CDR3 regions were immunosequenced with the ImmunoSEQ Assay (Adaptive Biotechnologies). As for the original processing: The ImmunoSEQ Analyzer platform was used to export TCRB rearrangements, read counts, read proportions and gene usage. T-cell clonality was calculated on productive rearrangements as 1 minus Pielou's evenness. In the clonal space homeostasis analysis, clonotypes were grouped as rare, small, medium, large or hyperexpanded (0.01 to 1 of the repertoire). TCR productive clonality was compared across immune clusters C1, C2 and C3 using the Wilcoxon rank sum test. Imported from immuneACCESS, the table was reduced by TCRdb to in-frame sequences with V and J called. These copies leave out some clones; in studies compared against another copy, an unresolved V gene accounts for under half, and the cause of the remainder is not known. V, J and clone size were drawn from that table, and D and trimming were deduced from the DNA. The sample yields 10,000 or so clones; about 71% were counted once. Together, the top ten hold around 19% of the sample.

The sequenced sample was osteosarcoma tumor tissue from the lung. The clonotype comes from a human donor with osteosarcoma.

CDR3 reads: CASSPGSGQGDEKLFF. The nucleotide sequence reads as follows: TGTGCCAGCAGTCCTGGATCGGGACAGGGGGACGAAAAACTGTTTTTT. The rearrangement combines TRBV28 with TRBJ1-4; 11 of the junction bases match TRBD1. The CDR3 goes from the cysteine to the phenylalanine over 16 residues. Kept here is only the CDR3 DNA, which spans 48 bases and is read in frame from base 1. The germline V gene gives CDR1 as MDHEN and CDR2 as SYDVKM. Trimming takes 5 bases off V and 8 bases off J; junction bases not matched to a gene: 10. Reference TRBV28 and TRBJ1-4 proteins supply the regions before and after the CDR3; the full variable domain is: DVKVTQSSRYLVKRTGEKVFLECVQDMDHENMFWYRQDPGLGLRLIYFSYDVKMKEKGDIPEGYSVSREKKERFSLILESASTNQTSMYLCASSPGSGQGDEKLFFGSGTQLSVL.